The 9 T cell receptor beta chains listed next were all sequenced from one sample in a study of cytotoxic CD8 clonotypes in ibrutinib-treated CLL. Here immunoSEQ multiplex PCR was the method, and the copy in TCRdb shows in-frame clones only, minus some. This sample has about 68,000 clones; around 65% occur once, and the top ten carry more than 4.5%. Here the sequenced sample was PBMCs, taken after 12 months of ibrutinib treatment. These receptors originate from a human donor with chronic lymphocytic leukemia.

This chain uses TRBV10-3 with TRBJ1-1, with TRBD1 matching 7 bases. Germline-derived CDR1 and CDR2 are ENHRY and SYGVKD. V shed 8 bases and J 2 bases; nucleotides not matched to a gene: 5. The CDR3 has 13 amino acids. The CDR3 nucleotides read TGTGCCATCCGACAGGGTGCAAACACTGAAGCTTTCTTT. Protein product: CAIRQGANTEAFF.

The CDR3 DNA reads TGTGCCAGCAGTTTCGGCAGTTACAACTATGGCTACACCTTC. Translation: CASSFGSYNYGYTF. J is TRBJ1-2 and V is TRBV6-5; D not certain. V was clipped by 4 bases and J by 2 bases, with 11 bases between them. Germline assignment: CDR1 MNHEY and CDR2 SVGAGI. The CDR3 is made up of 14 amino acids.

V is TRBV5-6 and J is TRBJ2-7; 10 bases are a match to TRBD1. The V gene's germline CDR1 is SGHDT and CDR2 YYEEEE. The junction had 4 bases not matched to a gene; V was cut back by 7 bases and J by 3 bases. This CDR3 has 13 amino acids. In nucleotides, the CDR3 is TGTGCCAGCGGGGGGACAGGGGACTACGAGCAGTACTTC. Translated: CASGGTGDYEQYF.

V gene TRBV4-3 combines with J gene TRBJ1-1; D not certain. V lost 0 bases to trimming and J lost 0 bases, with 11 bases between them. The CDR3 length is 16 residues. Germline V gene lookup returns CDR1 LGHNA and CDR2 YSLEER. CDR3 coding DNA: TGCGCCAGCAGCCAAGATCCCTTAAACCTGAACACTGAAGCTTTCTTT. This codes for CASSQDPLNLNTEAFF.

V and J are TRBV5-1 and TRBJ2-7, with D perhaps given as TRBD1 or TRBD2 (5 bases each). The V end lost 4 bases, the J end lost 2 bases, and 10 bases lay between the germline ends. Germline V CDR1 and CDR2: SGHRS, YFSETQ. This CDR3 region has 13 residues. The CDR3 is CASSLGTTYEQYF. CDR3 coding DNA: TGCGCCAGCAGCCTGGGGACCACCTACGAGCAGTACTTC.

The chain recombines TRBV5-1 with TRBJ1-1; D gene uncertain. This CDR3 has 14 residues. Deletions cut 4 bases from V and 2 bases from J, with 12 bases between. Germline CDR1 and CDR2: SGHRS and YFSETQ. The CDR3 loop reads CASSLQTINTEAFF. CDR3 DNA sequence: TGCGCCAGCAGCCTACAGACCATTAACACTGAAGCTTTCTTT.

The V and J genes are TRBV4-2 and TRBJ2-7; 8 bases map to TRBD1. CDR3 length: 16 residues. V shed 1 base, J shed 3 bases, and the junction held 8 bases outside the gene matches. The V gene's germline CDR1 is LGHNA and CDR2 YNFKEQ. This CDR3 is CASSQVIGQGVYEQYF. The CDR3 nucleotides read TGTGCCAGCAGCCAAGTTATCGGACAGGGAGTCTACGAGCAGTACTTC.

This clone turned up a few times. The chain is built from TRBV5-4 and TRBJ1-5, with D perhaps TRBD1 (6 bases). From germline, CDR1 is SGHNT and CDR2 YYREEE (reference sequence). The CDR3 is 14 residues long. Trimming cost V 2 bases and J 6 bases, with 12 bases left between them. Written as DNA, the CDR3 is TGTGCCAGCAGCTTACAGGGTTTTGGTCAGCCCCAGCATTTT. Encoded protein: CASSLQGFGQPQHF.

The rearrangement uses TRBV7-2 and TRBJ1-2; 9 bases line up with TRBD1. The CDR3 loop spans 15 amino acids. Germline loops: CDR1 SGHTA, CDR2 FQGNSA. The V gene end was trimmed by 4 bases and the J gene end by 6 bases; junction bases not matched to a gene: 9. In DNA, the CDR3 is TGTGCCAGCAGCTCCCGGGACAGGGATCCACATGGCTACACCTTC. It is translated as CASSSRDRDPHGYTF.